The 13 T cell receptor beta chains given below trace back to one sample, sequenced in a study of blood T cell repertoires in COVID-19. Only in-frame clones appear in the TCRdb table, and some are missing; sequencing was by immunoSEQ multiplex PCR. The top ten clones hold less than 2% of a sample with some 500,000 clones, around 89% of them seen once. Sequencing used PBMCs or T cells enriched from blood (not recorded which). These receptors were taken from a woman between 35 and 50 years old who had recovered from COVID-19.

The chain joins TRBV2 to TRBJ2-1; no definite D call. This CDR3 spans 13 amino acids. Germline V CDR1 and CDR2: SNHLY, FYNNEI. The CDR3 loop reads CVTSQNPYNEQFF. The CDR3 bases are TGTGTCACGAGCCAAAACCCCTACAATGAGCAGTTCTTC.

This clone was observed a single time. CDR3 DNA sequence: TGTGCCAGCAGCCAGGGACAGTTCGCAGGGCAGTTCTTC. As protein: CASSQGQFAGQFF. This chain connects TRBV7-9 to TRBJ2-1; TRBD1 aligns across 7 bases. This CDR3 comprises 13 residues. V trimming: 5 bases; J trimming: 12 bases; junction bases outside the gene matches: 10. From germline, CDR1 is SEHNR and CDR2 FQNEAQ (reference sequence).

This clone showed up just a few times. The J gene is TRBJ1-1, the V gene TRBV7-9, with 7 nucleotides matching TRBD1. The CDR3 length is 14 residues. Germline loops: CDR1 SEHNR, CDR2 FQNEAQ (reference sequence). V dropped 4 bases and J dropped 5; count of bases not matched to a gene: 7. Here the CDR3 reads CASSSVEGATEAFF. DNA of the CDR3: TGTGCCAGCAGCTCCGTGGAGGGGGCGACTGAAGCTTTCTTT.

The chain has TRBV6-2 or TRBV6-3 and TRBJ2-7; 9 positions agree with TRBD1. CDR3 length: 20 residues. The V segment lost 4 bases and the J segment 3 bases; nucleotides outside the gene matches: 22. Germline V gives CDR1 MNHEY, CDR2 SVGEGT. CDR3 DNA sequence: TGTGCCAGCAGTTCGACCTACGTGCACGCGGACAGGGGTAGGGTCTACGAGCAGTACTTC. Amino acid sequence: CASSSTYVHADRGRVYEQYF.

The genes are TRBV4-2 and TRBJ1-1; D not certain. Germline V lookup: CDR1 LGHNA, CDR2 YNFKEQ. V lost 1 base to trimming and J lost 1 base, with 10 bases between them. The CDR3 runs to 15 residues. CDR3 region: CASSQVAEGNTEAFF. Written as DNA, the CDR3 is TGTGCCAGCAGCCAAGTCGCGGAGGGGAACACTGAAGCTTTCTTT.

For the CDR3, the DNA is TGTGCCAGCAGCTCAAGACTAGCGAGTATGAAAGATACGCAGTATTTT. It is translated as CASSSRLASMKDTQYF. The V gene is TRBV11-2, the J gene TRBJ2-3; the match to TRBD2 covers 8 bases. J lost 5 bases, V lost 4 bases, and 11 bases had no gene match. CDR1 is SGHAT, CDR2 FQNNGV, per germline. CDR3 length: 16 residues.

The chain uses TRBV2 and TRBJ1-2; 10 bases fit TRBD1. With V trimmed by 6 bases and J by 8 bases, 9 bases remained unmatched. The germline CDR1 and CDR2 sequences are SNHLY and FYNNEI. The CDR3 spans 14 residues. The CDR3 nucleotides read TGTGCCAGCAGGGCGACAGGGGGCGCGATCGGCTACACCTTC. This encodes CASRATGGAIGYTF.

The V gene is TRBV7-9, the J gene TRBJ2-1, with TRBD2 identical over 11 bases. The CDR3 has 16 amino acids. Trimming took 1 base from V and 5 from J; bases not matched to a gene: 4. Germline values: CDR1 SEHNR, CDR2 FQNEAQ (reference sequence). The DNA of the CDR3 is TGTGCCAGCAGCTTAGGTATTAGCGGGAGGGACAATGAGCAGTTCTTC. Amino acids: CASSLGISGRDNEQFF.

This clone has just a few counts. V gene TRBV2 combines with J gene TRBJ2-2, with D maybe TRBD1 (6 bases). Germline assignment: CDR1 SNHLY and CDR2 FYNNEI. The CDR3 extends over 14 amino acids. Deletions cut 9 bases from V and 2 bases from J, with 13 bases between. The CDR3 sequence: CASSGDTNTGELFF. The CDR3 DNA follows: TGTGCCAGTTCCGGGGACACTAACACCGGGGAGCTGTTTTTT. The whole variable domain, filled in from reference TRBV2 and TRBJ2-2, reads EPEVTQTPSHQVTQMGQEVILRCVPISNHLYFYWYRQILGQKVEFLVSFYNNEISEKSEIFDDQFSVERPDGSNFTLKIRSTKLEDSAMYFCASSGDTNTGELFFGEGSRLTVL.

This rearrangement joins TRBV6-5 to TRBJ1-2; TRBD1 matches 8 bases. Germline assignment: CDR1 MNHEY and CDR2 SVGAGI. This CDR3 is 13 amino acids long. The V segment lost 8 bases and the J segment 4 bases; nucleotides outside the gene matches: 6. The CDR3, as DNA: TGTGCCAGCGCCTACAGGGGGGGCTATGGCTACACCTTC. As protein: CASAYRGGYGYTF.

The V gene is TRBV5-1, the J gene TRBJ2-3, with a possible D match to TRBD2 (6 bases). V shed 2 bases and J shed 6 bases, with 13 bases lying between them. The CDR3 covers 14 residues. Germline values: CDR1 SGHRS, CDR2 YFSETQ. The CDR3 region has the DNA TGCGCCAGCAGCTTATCGAACCGGGGGGATACGCAGTATTTT. It is translated as CASSLSNRGDTQYF. Filled out from reference TRBV5-1 and TRBJ2-3, the complete variable domain reads KAGVTQTPRYLIKTRGQQVTLSCSPISGHRSVSWYQQTPGQGLQFLFEYFSETQRNKGNFPGRFSGRQFSNSRSEMNVSTLELGDSALYLCASSLSNRGDTQYFGPGTRLTVL.

The rearrangement uses TRBV5-1 and TRBJ2-7; D call uncertain. Germline CDR1 and CDR2: SGHRS and YFSETQ. Trimming left V 1 base short and J 2 bases short, with 13 bases between. This CDR3 has 15 amino acids. The chain's CDR3 is CASSLISRTPYEQYF. CDR3 nucleotides: TGCGCCAGCAGCTTGATATCGCGAACCCCCTACGAGCAGTACTTC.

This clone has at least ten counts. The DNA for the CDR3 is TGTGCCAGCAGCCACCCCCAACGGACAGGGGGCACAGATACGCAGTATTTT. It yields the protein CASSHPQRTGGTDTQYF. This sequence joins TRBV7-9 and TRBJ2-3, with 9 nucleotides matching TRBD1. Germline CDR1 and CDR2: SEHNR and FQNEAQ (reference sequence). The CDR3 extends over 17 amino acids. V lost 5 bases and J lost 1; bases outside the gene matches: 10. The whole variable domain, remainder taken from reference TRBV7-9 and TRBJ2-3, is DTGVSQNPRHKITKRGQNVTFRCDPISEHNRLYWYRQTLGQGPEFLTYFQNEAQLEKSRLLSDRFSAERPKGSFSTLEIQRTEQGDSAMYLCASSHPQRTGGTDTQYFGPGTRLTVL.